A selection of T cell receptor beta chains follows, all from one sample in a study of technical replicates of blood from a handful of donors. The method was immunoSEQ multiplex PCR; TCRdb's version includes in-frame clones alone and lacks a portion of them. The sample has about 81,000 clones; 75% to 90% are singletons. The specimen sequenced was PBMCs. All receptors derive from a human donor in good health. Some clones in this sample may be carry-over from other donors' samples. Each CDR3 is given with its conserved first and last residue. A D gene is named only where the DNA matches it firmly. Part of the rows lack a size; the others show once, few, many or a class for expanded clones.

cdr3_length clone_size j_call v_call d_call cdr3_nt cdr3_aa
18 once TRBJ2-3 TRBV18 TRBD2 TGTGCCAGCTCACCGGCCCTAGTTGTTGCGGGAGTGGCAGATACGCAGTATTTT CASSPALVVAGVADTQYF
15 - TRBJ1-5 TRBV7-9 - TGTGCCAGCAGCTCCGCGGACAGACTCAATCAGCCCCAGCATTTT CASSSADRLNQPQHF
14 once TRBJ2-5 TRBV7-3 TRBD2 TGTGCCAGCAGCCAGGGGACTAGCCGAGAGACCCAGTACTTC CASSQGTSRETQYF
14 - TRBJ1-1 TRBV14 - TGTGCCAGCAGCTTACAGATGACGCACACTGAAGCTTTCTTT CASSLQMTHTEAFF
12 - TRBJ1-1 TRBV30 TRBD1 TGTGCACTTACAGGGGGCGGCACTGAAGCTTTCTTT CALTGGGTEAFF
18 - TRBJ2-3 TRBV23-1 TRBD1 TGCGCCAGCAGTCTTGAGACAGGGGTTTTCGGGTGGACAGATACGCAGTATTTT CASSLETGVFGWTDTQYF
13 - TRBJ2-3 TRBV11-3 - TGTGCCAGCAGCTTAGAAGAGGGAAGTACGCAGTATTTT CASSLEEGSTQYF
12 once TRBJ1-2 TRBV2 - TGTGCCAGCAGAGACAGGCGCGATGGCTACACCTTC CASRDRRDGYTF
17 - TRBJ2-1 TRBV10-3 TRBD2 TGTGCCATCAGTGAGTCGACGGCGGGGGTAAGATACAATGAGCAGTTCTTC CAISESTAGVRYNEQFF
16 - TRBJ2-2 TRBV9 - TGTGCCAGCAGCGCTCGCGGGGGCCCGGGGACCGGGGAGCTGTTTTTT CASSARGGPGTGELFF
15 - TRBJ2-7 TRBV19 - TGTGCCAGTCGTACAGGGCGGGGGCGAACCTACGAGCAGTACTTC CASRTGRGRTYEQYF
15 few TRBJ1-1 TRBV7-3 TRBD1 TGTGCCAGCAGCTTAACTGACAGGGGAGACACTGAAGCTTTCTTT CASSLTDRGDTEAFF
14 - TRBJ2-7 TRBV5-1 - TGCGCCAGCAGCCCTCGGACAGCCCCCTACGAGCAGTACTTC CASSPRTAPYEQYF
16 - TRBJ2-2 TRBV7-9 - TGTGCCAGCAGCTTAGAAGCTTATCGAAGCACCGGGGAGCTGTTTTTT CASSLEAYRSTGELFF
17 - TRBJ2-1 TRBV11-2 - TGTGCCAGCAGCTTTGTAAAAGGGGTGAACTCCTACAATGAGCAGTTCTTC CASSFVKGVNSYNEQFF
15 - TRBJ2-7 TRBV30 TRBD2 TGTGCCTGGAGGGAGGTTAGCGGGACGATGTACGAGCAGTACTTC CAWREVSGTMYEQYF
15 - TRBJ2-2 TRBV6-1 TRBD2 TGTGCCAGCAGTGTCTCCCGGGGGGGGGCCGGGGAGCTGTTTTTT CASSVSRGGAGELFF
14 - TRBJ2-5 TRBV7-2 - TGTGCCAGCAGCTTAGGGGGAGGGGGGAGGACCCAGTACTTC CASSLGGGGRTQYF
13 - TRBJ2-7 TRBV7-3 TRBD2 TGTGCTTCGGGACTAGCGGGAGTGACCGAGCAGTACTTC CASGLAGVTEQYF
15 - TRBJ2-7 TRBV5-1 TRBD1 TGCGCCAGCAGGGATGGGACAGCCTTTAGCTACGAGCAGTACTTC CASRDGTAFSYEQYF
14 - TRBJ2-7 TRBV6-5 TRBD1 TGTGCCAGCAGTTACGGGACAGGGATCTACGAGCAGTACTTC CASSYGTGIYEQYF
13 - TRBJ1-1 TRBV30 - TGTGCCTGGACCACACAGGGTTGGACTGAAGCTTTCTTT CAWTTQGWTEAFF
16 - TRBJ2-1 TRBV5-6 TRBD2 TGTGCCAGCAGTTCCCAGACTAGCGGGACCTACAATGAGCAGTTCTTC CASSSQTSGTYNEQFF
15 - TRBJ2-1 TRBV10-3 TRBD1 TGTGCCATCAAACAATCGGACAGGGCGGTCAATGAGCAGTTCTTC CAIKQSDRAVNEQFF
14 - TRBJ2-1 TRBV27 - TGTGCCAGCGGACAGAGTAGCTCCTACAATGAGCAGTTCTTC CASGQSSSYNEQFF
13 - TRBJ2-3 TRBV7-7 - TGTGCCAGCAGCCCTACTCCGGCAGATACGCAGTATTTT CASSPTPADTQYF
16 - TRBJ2-7 TRBV6-5 TRBD1 TGTGCCAGCAGTTACTGGGGGACAGGCCTCTCCTACGAGCAGTACTTC CASSYWGTGLSYEQYF
15 - TRBJ2-1 TRBV7-2 TRBD2 TGTGCCAGCAGCTTAGATGCGGGGGGGTACAATGAGCAGTTCTTC CASSLDAGGYNEQFF